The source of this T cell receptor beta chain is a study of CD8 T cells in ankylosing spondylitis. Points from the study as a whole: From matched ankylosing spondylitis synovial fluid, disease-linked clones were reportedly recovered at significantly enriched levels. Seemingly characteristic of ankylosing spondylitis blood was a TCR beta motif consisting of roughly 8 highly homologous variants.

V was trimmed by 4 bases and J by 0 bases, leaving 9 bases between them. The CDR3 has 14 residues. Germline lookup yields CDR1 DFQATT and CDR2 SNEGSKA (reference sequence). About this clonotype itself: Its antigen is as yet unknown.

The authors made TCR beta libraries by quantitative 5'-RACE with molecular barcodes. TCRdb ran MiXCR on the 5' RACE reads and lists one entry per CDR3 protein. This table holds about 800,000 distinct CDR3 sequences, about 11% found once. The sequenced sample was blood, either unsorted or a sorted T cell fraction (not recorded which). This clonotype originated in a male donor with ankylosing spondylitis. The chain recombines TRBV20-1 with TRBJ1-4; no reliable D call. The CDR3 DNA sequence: TGCAGTGCTACAGACCCTGCAACTAATGAAAAACTGTTTTTT. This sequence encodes CSATDPATNEKLFF.